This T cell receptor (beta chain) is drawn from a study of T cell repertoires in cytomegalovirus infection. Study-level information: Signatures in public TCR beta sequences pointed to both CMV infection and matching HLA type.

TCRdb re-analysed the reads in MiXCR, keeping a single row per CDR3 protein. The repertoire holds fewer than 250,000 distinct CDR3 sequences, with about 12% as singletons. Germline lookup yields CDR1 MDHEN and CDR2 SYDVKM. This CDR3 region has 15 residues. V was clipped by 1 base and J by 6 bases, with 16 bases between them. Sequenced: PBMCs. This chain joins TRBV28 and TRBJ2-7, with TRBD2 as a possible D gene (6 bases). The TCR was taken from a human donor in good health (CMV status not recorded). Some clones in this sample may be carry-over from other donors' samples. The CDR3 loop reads CASSLLGPTRGEQYF. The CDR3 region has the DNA TGTGCCAGCAGTTTATTAGGGCCGACTAGGGGCGAGCAGTACTTC.